What follows describes a single TCR beta chain. The data originate from a study of blood T cell repertoires in COVID-19. The CDR3 spans 14 residues. From germline, CDR1 is SNHLY and CDR2 FYNNEI. Trimming took 1 base from V and 6 from J; bases not matched to a gene: 5. Individuals aged roughly 18 to 95 years were recruited from approximately 24 US areas. Symptom resolution, clearance, or two negative PCRs marked donors in Cohort 3 as recovered. Authors' analysis steps: It was from reference gene primer amplification that nucleated cell counts were estimated. Measured with immunoSEQ multiplex PCR; TCRdb has only the in-frame clones, and not every one. The D gene and trimming were derived from the DNA, and the V and J assignments and clone size from that table. The sample gives about 300,000 clones, around nine tenths of which show up once; approximately 5.4% is in the top ten.

Sequenced: PBMCs or T cells enriched from blood (not recorded which). The TCR sequence derives from a young woman who had recovered from COVID-19. The chain couples TRBV2 to TRBJ1-1; 7 nucleotides align to TRBD1. The DNA for the CDR3 is TGTGCCAGCAGTGAAGTTTTAGGGACAGCTGAAGCTTTCTTT. Protein sequence: CASSEVLGTAEAFF.